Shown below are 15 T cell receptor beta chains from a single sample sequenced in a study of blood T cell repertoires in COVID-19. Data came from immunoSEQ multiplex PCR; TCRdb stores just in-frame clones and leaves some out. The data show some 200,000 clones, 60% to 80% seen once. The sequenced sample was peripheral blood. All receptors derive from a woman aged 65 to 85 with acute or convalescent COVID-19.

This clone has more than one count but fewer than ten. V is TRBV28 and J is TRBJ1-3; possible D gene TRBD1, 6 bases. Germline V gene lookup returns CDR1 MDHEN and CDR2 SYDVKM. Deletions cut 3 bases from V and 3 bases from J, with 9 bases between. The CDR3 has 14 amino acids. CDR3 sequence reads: CASSFGGSGNTIYF. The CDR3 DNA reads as TGTGCCAGCAGTTTTGGGGGCAGTGGAAACACCATATATTTT.

CDR3 sequence (DNA): TGTGCCAGCAGCCAAGTCTCTTCACCCCTCCACTTT. Translated, it gives CASSQVSSPLHF. V is TRBV14 and J is TRBJ1-6; no reliable D call. Trimming pared 1 base from V and 9 bases from J, leaving 4 bases between. The CDR3 totals 12 residues. Germline V gene data show CDR1 as SGHDN and CDR2 as FVKESK.

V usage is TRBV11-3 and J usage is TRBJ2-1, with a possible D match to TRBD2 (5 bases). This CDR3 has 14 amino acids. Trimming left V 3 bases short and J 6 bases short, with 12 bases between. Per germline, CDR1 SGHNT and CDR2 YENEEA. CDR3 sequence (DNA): TGTGCCAGCAGCTTGAGAGGGAGTAGCAATGAGCAGTTCTTC. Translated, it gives CASSLRGSSNEQFF. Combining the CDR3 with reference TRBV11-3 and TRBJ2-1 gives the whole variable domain EAGVVQSPRYKIIEKKQPVAFWCNPISGHNTLYWYLQNLGQGPELLIRYENEEAVDDSQLPKDRFSAERLKGVDSTLKIQPAELGDSAVYLCASSLRGSSNEQFFGPGTRLTVL.

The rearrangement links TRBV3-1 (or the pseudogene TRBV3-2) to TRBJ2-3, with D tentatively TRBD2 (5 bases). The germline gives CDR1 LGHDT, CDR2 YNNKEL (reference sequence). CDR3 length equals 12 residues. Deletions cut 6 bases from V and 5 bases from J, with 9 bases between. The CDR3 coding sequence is TGTGCCAGCAGTCCCGGGGAAGATACGCAGTATTTT. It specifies CASSPGEDTQYF.

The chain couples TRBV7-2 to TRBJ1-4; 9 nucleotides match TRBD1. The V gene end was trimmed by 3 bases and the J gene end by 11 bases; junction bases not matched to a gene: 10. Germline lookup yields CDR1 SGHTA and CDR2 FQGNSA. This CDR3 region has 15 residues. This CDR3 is CASSFTGGAGNKLFF. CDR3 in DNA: TGTGCCAGCAGCTTTACAGGGGGCGCGGGTAACAAACTGTTTTTT.

The CDR3 coding sequence is TGCGCCAGCAGCTTGGGGTCGGGAAACATTCAGTACTTC. It translates to CASSLGSGNIQYF. The J gene is TRBJ2-4, the V gene TRBV5-1; the D is unclear. Trimming removed 0 bases at V and 6 bases at J, with 7 bases between. The CDR3 runs to 13 residues. The germline V gene has CDR1 SGHRS and CDR2 YFSETQ.

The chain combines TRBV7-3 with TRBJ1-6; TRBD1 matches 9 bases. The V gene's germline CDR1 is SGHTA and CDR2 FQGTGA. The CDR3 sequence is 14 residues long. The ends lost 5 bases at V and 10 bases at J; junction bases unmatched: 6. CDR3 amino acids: CASSTGTGTSPLHF. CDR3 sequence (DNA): TGTGCCAGCAGCACCGGGACAGGGACATCACCCCTCCACTTT.

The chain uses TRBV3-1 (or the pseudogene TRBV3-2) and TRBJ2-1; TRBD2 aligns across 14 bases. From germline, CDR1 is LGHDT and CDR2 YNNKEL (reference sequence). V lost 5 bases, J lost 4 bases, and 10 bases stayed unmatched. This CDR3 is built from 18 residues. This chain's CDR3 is CASSSKTSGRGGYNEQFF. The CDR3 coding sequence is TGTGCCAGCAGCTCAAAGACTAGCGGGAGGGGCGGTTACAATGAGCAGTTCTTC.

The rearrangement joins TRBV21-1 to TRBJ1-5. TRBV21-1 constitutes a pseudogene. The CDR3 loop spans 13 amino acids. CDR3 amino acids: CASTADGHQPQHF. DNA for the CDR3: TGTGCCAGCACCGCGGATGGCCATCAGCCCCAGCATTTT.

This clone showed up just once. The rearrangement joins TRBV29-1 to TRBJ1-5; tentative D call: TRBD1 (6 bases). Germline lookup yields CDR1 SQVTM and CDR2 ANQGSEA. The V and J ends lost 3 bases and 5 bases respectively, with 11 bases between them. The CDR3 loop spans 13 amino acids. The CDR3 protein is CSVEGSGDQPQHF. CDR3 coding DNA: TGCAGCGTTGAGGGTTCAGGGGATCAGCCCCAGCATTTT.

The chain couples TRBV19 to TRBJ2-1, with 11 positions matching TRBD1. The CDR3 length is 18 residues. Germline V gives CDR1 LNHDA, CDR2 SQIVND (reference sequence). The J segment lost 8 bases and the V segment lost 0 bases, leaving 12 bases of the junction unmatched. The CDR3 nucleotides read TGTGCCAGTAGTATAGATCTATGGGGGGACAGGGGGAAAGATGAGCAGTTCTTC. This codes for CASSIDLWGDRGKDEQFF. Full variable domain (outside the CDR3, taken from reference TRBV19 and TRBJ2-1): DGGITQSPKYLFRKEGQNVTLSCEQNLNHDAMYWYRQDPGQGLRLIYYSQIVNDFQKGDIAEGYSVSREKKESFPLTVTSAQKNPTAFYLCASSIDLWGDRGKDEQFFGPGTRLTVL.

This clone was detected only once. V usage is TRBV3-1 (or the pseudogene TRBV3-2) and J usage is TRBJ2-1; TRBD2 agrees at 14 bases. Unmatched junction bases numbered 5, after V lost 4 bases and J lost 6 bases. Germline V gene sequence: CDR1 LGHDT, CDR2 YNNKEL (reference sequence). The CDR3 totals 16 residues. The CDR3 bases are TGTGCCAGCAGCCTCCGAGGACTAGCGGGAGGCAATGAGCAGTTCTTC. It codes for CASSLRGLAGGNEQFF.

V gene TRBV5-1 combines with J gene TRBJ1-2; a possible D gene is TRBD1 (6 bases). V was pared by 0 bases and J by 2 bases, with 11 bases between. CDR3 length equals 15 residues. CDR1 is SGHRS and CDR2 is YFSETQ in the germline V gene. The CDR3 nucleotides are TGCGCCAGCAGCTTGGACCCGACAGGAAACTATGGCTACACCTTC. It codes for CASSLDPTGNYGYTF. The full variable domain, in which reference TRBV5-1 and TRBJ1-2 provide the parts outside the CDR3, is KAGVTQTPRYLIKTRGQQVTLSCSPISGHRSVSWYQQTPGQGLQFLFEYFSETQRNKGNFPGRFSGRQFSNSRSEMNVSTLELGDSALYLCASSLDPTGNYGYTFGSGTRLTVV.

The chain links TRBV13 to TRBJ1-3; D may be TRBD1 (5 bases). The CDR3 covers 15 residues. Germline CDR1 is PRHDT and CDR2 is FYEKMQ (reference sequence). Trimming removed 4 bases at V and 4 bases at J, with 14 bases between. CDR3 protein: CASSSGQRGGNTIYF. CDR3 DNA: TGTGCCAGCAGCTCGGGGCAACGGGGGGGAAACACCATATATTTT.

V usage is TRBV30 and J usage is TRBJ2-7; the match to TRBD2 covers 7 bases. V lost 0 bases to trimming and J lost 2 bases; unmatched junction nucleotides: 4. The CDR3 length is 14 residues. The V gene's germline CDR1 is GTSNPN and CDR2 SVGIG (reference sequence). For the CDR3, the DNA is TGTGCCTGGAGTGTACGCGGGAGCCCCTACGAGCAGTACTTC. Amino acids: CAWSVRGSPYEQYF.